The clone carrying this TCR beta chain was detected only a few times. The sample comes from a study of T cells after yellow fever vaccination. The 5'RACE template-switching step produced TCR cDNA and added a universal primer site and UMIs. TCRdb independently ran MiXCR on the 5' RACE reads; one entry per CDR3 protein. Here the sample spans 450,000 to 550,000 distinct CDR3 sequences, roughly a fifth being singletons. The receptor comes from a man in his late teens or twenties who received the YFV17D yellow fever vaccine. Sample: PBMCs, taken approximately 20 days after the first yellow fever vaccination.

The CDR3 sequence: CASSPTADQPQHF. In nucleotides, the CDR3 is TGTGCCAGCAGCCCGACAGCAGACCAGCCCCAGCATTTT. The V and J genes are TRBV7-6 and TRBJ1-5, with D tentatively TRBD1 (5 bases). The CDR3 sequence is 13 residues long. Trimming pared 5 bases from V and 7 bases from J, leaving 12 bases between. Germline V CDR1 and CDR2: SGHVS, FNYEAQ.